This entry concerns a single TCR beta chain. These data come from a study of cytomegalovirus exposure and HLA in healthy donors. The CDR3 loop spans 16 amino acids. The V gene's germline CDR1 is SNHLY and CDR2 FYNNEI. J gave up 7 bases and V 4 bases, and 10 bases lay outside the gene matches. The PCR used 60 Vbeta and 13 Jbeta primers. Here immunoSEQ multiplex PCR was the method, and the copy in TCRdb shows in-frame clones only, minus some. This repertoire shows 93,000 or so clones, 84% found once; its top ten account for roughly 5.9%. The clonotype originates from a woman aged 18-29 years in good health and CMV-seropositive. Material for sequencing was PBMCs. This chain connects TRBV2 to TRBJ2-1, with 10 bases matching TRBD2. This CDR3 reads CASSGRTSGGENEQFF. CDR3 DNA: TGTGCCAGCAGTGGTCGGACTAGCGGAGGGGAAAATGAGCAGTTCTTC.